Given below is one T cell receptor beta chain in context. The data belong to a study of T cell changes during pregnancy in multiple sclerosis. The data were produced by immunoSEQ multiplex PCR, yet TCRdb's version contains in-frame clones alone and is incomplete. The table records 70,000 or so clones, around 91% of them present only once. This CDR3 spans 16 amino acids. The germline V and J ends were trimmed by 1 base and 7 bases, with 16 bases remaining between them. In germline, CDR1 is SGHVS, CDR2 FNYEAQ. The chain has TRBV7-6 and TRBJ2-2; possible D gene TRBD1, 6 bases. The TCR originated in a female donor in good health, enrolled as a control in a pregnancy study. Sequenced material: peripheral blood, taken in the third trimester of pregnancy. The CDR3 DNA is TGTGCCAGCAGCTTAGGGGTCAGGGGCCAGAGCGGGGAGCTGTTTTTT. As protein: CASSLGVRGQSGELFF.